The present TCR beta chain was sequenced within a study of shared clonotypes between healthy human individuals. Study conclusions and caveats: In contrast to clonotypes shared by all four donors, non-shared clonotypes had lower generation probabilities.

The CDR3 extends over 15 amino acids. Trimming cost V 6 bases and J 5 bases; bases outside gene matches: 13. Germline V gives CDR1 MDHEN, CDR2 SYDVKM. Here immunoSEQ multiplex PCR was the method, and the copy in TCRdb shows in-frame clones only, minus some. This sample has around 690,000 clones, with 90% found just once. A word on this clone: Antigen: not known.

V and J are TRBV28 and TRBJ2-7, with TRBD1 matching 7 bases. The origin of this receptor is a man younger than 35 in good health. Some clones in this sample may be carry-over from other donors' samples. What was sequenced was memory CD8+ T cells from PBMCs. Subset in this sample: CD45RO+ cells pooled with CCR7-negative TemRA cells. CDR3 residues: CASSPPTGSGDEQYF. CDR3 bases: TGTGCCAGCAGCCCACCGACAGGGTCGGGCGACGAGCAGTACTTC.